These T cell receptor beta chains were read from a single sample in a study of shared clonotypes between healthy human individuals. Only in-frame clones appear in the TCRdb table, and some are missing; sequencing was by immunoSEQ multiplex PCR. The table records fewer than 1.6 million clones, around 98.5% of them present only once. The specimen was naive CD4+ T cells sorted from blood. Source of these receptors: a man aged 30-40 years in good health. Each CDR3 is given with its conserved first and last residue. The D gene is left open where the match is weak. Only part of the rows carry a size: once, few, many, or a class if the clone is expanded.

15	TRBV5-5	NA	NA	TRBJ1-1	TGTGCCAGCAGCCCGGGACTGATAGAGAACACTGAAGCTTTCTTT	CASSPGLIENTEAFF
16	TRBV11-2	NA	NA	TRBJ2-1	TGTGCCAGCCGAACAGGGTTCAATATCCGGTGGGATGAGCAGTTCTTC	CASRTGFNIRWDEQFF
16	TRBV4-1	NA	NA	TRBJ2-7	TGCGCCAGCAGCCAAGATAAGGGACTGATCCCCTACGAGCAGTACTTC	CASSQDKGLIPYEQYF
17	TRBV9	TRBD2	NA	TRBJ2-7	TGTGCCAGCAGCCCGGGACTAGCGGGAGCCTCTTCCGGCGAGCAGTACTTC	CASSPGLAGASSGEQYF
12	TRBV5-8	NA	NA	TRBJ1-2	TGTGCCAGGGAACGAGGGAACTATGGCTACACCTTC	CARERGNYGYTF
14	TRBV10-3	NA	NA	TRBJ2-1	TGTGCCATCAATCACCAGACAGAATTCAATGAGCAGTTCTTC	CAINHQTEFNEQFF
15	TRBV5-1	NA	NA	TRBJ2-5	TGCGCCAGCAGCTTGGTTGGGACTGTAAAAGAGACCCAGTACTTC	CASSLVGTVKETQYF
15	TRBV5-4	TRBD1	NA	TRBJ1-3	TGTGCCAGCAGAAATCAGGGGGCCGCTGGAAACACCATATATTTT	CASRNQGAAGNTIYF
16	TRBV9	TRBD2	NA	TRBJ2-2	TGTGCCAGCAGCCCCGGGACTAGCGGGAGAGGGCGGGAGCTGTTTTTT	CASSPGTSGRGRELFF
17	TRBV28	TRBD1	NA	TRBJ1-5	TGTGCCAGCAGTTTATTTGGGGCAGGGGGGTTACGAGGCGGCCAGCATTTT	CASSLFGAGGLRGGQHF
13	TRBV19	NA	NA	TRBJ1-5	TGTGCCAGTAGTAATCAGATAAATCAGCCCCAGCATTTT	CASSNQINQPQHF
13	TRBV5-4	TRBD2	NA	TRBJ2-7	TGTGCCAGCAGCGAGGGACTAGTGGATGAGCAGTACTTC	CASSEGLVDEQYF
13	TRBV6-1	NA	NA	TRBJ1-3	TGTGCCAGCGGGGTTACACCGGGGAACACCATATATTTT	CASGVTPGNTIYF
17	TRBV7-9	TRBD2	NA	TRBJ2-1	TGTGCCAGCAGCATCGGGACTAGCGGGAGATTCAACAATGAGCAGTTCTTC	CASSIGTSGRFNNEQFF
17	TRBV2	NA	NA	TRBJ2-1	TGTGCCAGCAGTGAAGAATTGAGGCGAGCAGGGAGGAATGAGCAGTTCTTC	CASSEELRRAGRNEQFF
15	TRBV21-1	NA	once	TRBJ1-1	TGTGCCAGCAGCCGACAGGGGCGAGCGAGCACTGAAGCTTTCTTT	CASSRQGRASTEAFF
14	TRBV5-1	TRBD2	NA	TRBJ2-1	TGCGCCAGTTCGACTAGCGGGAGGGCCGGTGAGCAGTTCTTC	CASSTSGRAGEQFF
15	TRBV15	TRBD2	NA	TRBJ2-1	TGTGCCACCAGCAGAGATAGCGGGATCTACAATGAGCAGTTCTTC	CATSRDSGIYNEQFF
14	TRBV10-2	NA	once	TRBJ2-7	TGCGCCAGCAGGGCAAGGATGGACTCCTACGAGCAGTACTTC	CASRARMDSYEQYF
15	TRBV6-1	TRBD2	NA	TRBJ2-7	TGTGCCAGCAGTGAGCTCGGGACTAGCTACTACGAGCAGTACTTC	CASSELGTSYYEQYF
14	TRBV18	TRBD1	NA	TRBJ2-7	TGTGCCAGCTCATCGGGACAGACCACCTACGAGCAGTACTTC	CASSSGQTTYEQYF
12	TRBV11-2	NA	NA	TRBJ1-2	TGTGCCAGCAGCGCCCGTCGGGATGGCTACACCTTC	CASSARRDGYTF
11	TRBV11-2	NA	NA	TRBJ1-4	TGTGCCAGCAGCTCGACCAGAAAACTGTTTTTT	CASSSTRKLFF
14	TRBV7-9	TRBD1	NA	TRBJ2-2	TGTGCCAGCAGGCAGGGACAGGGGACCGGGGAGCTGTTTTTT	CASRQGQGTGELFF
13	TRBV30	NA	NA	TRBJ1-4	TGTGCCTGGTCCGGGACCTGGGGAGAAAAACTGTTTTTT	CAWSGTWGEKLFF
12	TRBV18	NA	NA	TRBJ1-3	TGTGCCAGCGAGCTTTCTGGAAACACCATATATTTT	CASELSGNTIYF
18	TRBV11-2	NA	NA	TRBJ2-1	TGTGCCAGCAGCTCCTTTTTTCGTCGCGGGACGACAATAAATGAGCAGTTCTTC	CASSSFFRRGTTINEQFF
16	TRBV5-1	TRBD2	NA	TRBJ2-3	TGCGCCAGCAGCAGACCCCTAGCGGGAGGCACAGATACGCAGTATTTT	CASSRPLAGGTDTQYF
14	TRBV7-9	NA	NA	TRBJ2-3	TGTGCCACCGCGGACAGAACTAGCACAGATACGCAGTATTTT	CATADRTSTDTQYF
13	TRBV30	NA	NA	TRBJ1-5	TGTGCCTGGAGTGGGGACAGCAATCAGCCCCAGCATTTT	CAWSGDSNQPQHF
14	TRBV19	NA	once	TRBJ1-5	TGTGCCAGTAGCCCTCGGCAGGGATATCAGCCCCAGCATTTT	CASSPRQGYQPQHF
15	TRBV5-1	NA	NA	TRBJ2-3	TGCGCCAGCAGATTAACGTCGGGGAGCGGGTTAACGCAGTATTTT	CASRLTSGSGLTQYF
14	TRBV5-4	TRBD1	NA	TRBJ2-5	TGTGCCAGCAGCTTGGGGGGGACAGAAGAGACCCAGTACTTC	CASSLGGTEETQYF
17	TRBV2	NA	NA	TRBJ2-1	TGTGCCAGCCTTTCCTTTTCAGGACCGACGTCCTACAATGAGCAGTTCTTC	CASLSFSGPTSYNEQFF
15	TRBV11-3	TRBD1	once	TRBJ2-7	TGTGCCAGCAGCTTAGGCGGGGACAGGGCCTACGAGCAGTACTTC	CASSLGGDRAYEQYF